The present T cell receptor beta chain was sequenced within a study of regulatory T cells in long-lasting Graves disease. General study findings and limits: Researchers examined only peripheral blood and not thyroid tissue. The study found persistent patients shared more public clonotypes (2,741) than new patients (about 990).

This clonotype was recorded at least ten times. Its antigen is not known. Stated time point: newly diagnosed GD, antithyroid drugs for less than 3 months. PBMCs provided the RNA from which the TCR library was made. Construction of the TCR beta libraries employed iRepertoire HTBI primers in conjunction with Arm-PCR of CDR3 regions. One entry per CDR3 protein results from TCRdb running MiXCR on the multiplex PCR reads. The data show approximately 390,000 distinct CDR3 sequences, about 16% seen once. V shed 8 bases and J 5 bases; nucleotides not matched to a gene: 9. CDR3 length: 14 residues. The germline CDR1 and CDR2 sequences are MDHEN and SYDVKM. The same sample was also studied in work on T cells in Graves' hyperthyroidism and ophthalmopathy. That study adds: The definition of stable Graves' hyperthyroidism was no ophthalmopathy progression within 18 months. Uncontrolled infection, other autoimmune disease, pregnancy or lactation excluded patients.

The specimen comprised peripheral blood mononuclear cells (PBMCs), sampled at new diagnosis, from a patient treated with antithyroid drugs. This chain joins TRBV28 and TRBJ2-1, with 7 bases aligning to TRBD1. This receptor was identified in a woman in her late teens or twenties with Graves disease. As DNA, the CDR3 is TGTGCCAGCGACAGGGCGACAGCCGACAATGAGCAGTTCTTC. It encodes CASDRATADNEQFF.